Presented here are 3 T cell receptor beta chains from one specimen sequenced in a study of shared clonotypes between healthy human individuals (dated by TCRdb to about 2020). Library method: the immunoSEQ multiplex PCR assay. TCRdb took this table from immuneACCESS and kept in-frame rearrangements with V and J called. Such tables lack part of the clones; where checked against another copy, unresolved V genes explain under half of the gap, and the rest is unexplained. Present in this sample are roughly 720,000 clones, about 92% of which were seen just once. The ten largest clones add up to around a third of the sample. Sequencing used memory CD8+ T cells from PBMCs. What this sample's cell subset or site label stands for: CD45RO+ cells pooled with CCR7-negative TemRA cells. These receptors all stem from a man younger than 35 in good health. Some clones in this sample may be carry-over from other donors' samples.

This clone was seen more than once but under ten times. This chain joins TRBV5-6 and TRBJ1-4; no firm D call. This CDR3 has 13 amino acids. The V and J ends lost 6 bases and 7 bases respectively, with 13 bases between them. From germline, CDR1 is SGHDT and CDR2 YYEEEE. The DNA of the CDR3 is TGTGCCAGCAAAGCCCGGTGGCGTGAAAAACTGTTTTTT. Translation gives CASKARWREKLFF.

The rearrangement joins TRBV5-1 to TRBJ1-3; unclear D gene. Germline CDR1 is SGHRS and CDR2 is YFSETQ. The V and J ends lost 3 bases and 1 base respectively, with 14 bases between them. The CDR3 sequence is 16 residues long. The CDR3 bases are TGCGCCAGCAGCTCTCTGGCTCGGGGTTCTGGAAACACCATATATTTT. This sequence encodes CASSSLARGSGNTIYF.

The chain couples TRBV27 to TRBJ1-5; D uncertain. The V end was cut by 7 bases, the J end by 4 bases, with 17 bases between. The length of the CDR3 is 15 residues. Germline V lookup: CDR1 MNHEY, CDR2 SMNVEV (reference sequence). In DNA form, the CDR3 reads TGTGCCAGCACCCAAACAATGCCCGATAATCAGCCCCAGCATTTT. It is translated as CASTQTMPDNQPQHF.